This TCR beta chain derives from a study of identical twins listed by TCRdb under 2016. About the full investigation: The study deep-sequenced TCR alpha and beta repertoires from monozygotic twins, unrelated adults of various ages and cord blood to test whether fetal clonotypes persist. To rule out contamination, the twin experiments were replicated at different times with different library preparation protocols. What the authors observed across the whole study: Fewer insertions were carried by abundant cord blood beta clonotypes, a similar but weaker trend appeared in young adult naive repertoires, and no such trend appeared in memory repertoires. Out-of-frame TCR alpha sharing in monozygotic twins was systematically underestimated by recombination models, whereas sharing between unrelated individuals was in agreement with the recombination models. Compared with coincidental sharing between unrelated individuals, out-of-frame TCR alpha sequences shared between twins showed an excess of sequences with low generation probability. Zero-insertion analyses could be partly confounded by invariant T cells such as MAIT and iNKT, though diverse VJ usage argued against such confounding for most clonotypes. In beta out-of-frame sequences, excess twin sharing was weaker, because having fewer shared sequences lowered the signal-to-noise ratio. Because the same donors could not be followed over many years, conclusions were based on cross-sectional statistical analysis.

V is shortened by 1 base, J by 5 bases, and the region joining them spans 13 bases. Taken from cysteine to phenylalanine, the CDR3 has 14 residues. Of the read, only the CDR3 DNA is kept; its 42 bases are in frame from base 1. CDR1 SGHRS and CDR2 YFSETQ are derived from the germline V gene. All donors were healthy Caucasians. Three pairs of female monozygotic twins, all aged about 18 to 30 years, were included in the twin cohort. The RNA used for TCR libraries was isolated from peripheral blood mononuclear cells. This clonotype was seen many times. No cognate antigen has been identified for it. It has no much larger one-base neighbor in the sample; base qualities were not kept. Preparation of the library involved 5' RACE. The listed sequencing device is Illumina HiSeq 2000. A universal primer binding site was introduced by template switching, and a unique molecular identifier was present in the final cDNA, enabling accurate counting of TCR cDNA molecules. First-strand cDNA for TCR alpha and beta chains was synthesized from specific primers in the conserved constant-segment region. Each cDNA library was double barcoded, with a SMART-Mk sample barcode plus Illumina barcodes, to control for contamination. Two successive PCR steps introduced TruSeq adapter sequences along with Illumina sample barcodes. The TCR alpha and beta cDNA libraries were sequenced on the Illumina HiSeq platform using custom primers. The source study handled its data this way. Unique molecular identifiers were extracted from raw reads with MiGEC, and CDR3 positions were determined with MiXCR. Recombination models were inferred per individual with the repgenHMM and IGoR tools using an EM algorithm. The tcR package in R was used for shared clonotype analysis, with sharing normalized by the product of cloneset sizes. To study raw recombination free of thymic and clonal selection effects, out-of-frame nonproductive sequences were analyzed. The public reads were reanalyzed by TCRdb: fastp trimming at Q25, MiXCR alignment, in-frame beta chains only. Rows are unified per CDR3 protein, each entry keeping the most common DNA and genes. In this record, the V and J calls reflect TCRdb's handling and not the investigators' own analysis. The sample table lists 550,000 to 700,000 distinct CDR3 sequences, roughly 20% of them with a count of one. The top ten hold 4.3% of the sample.

The same sample was also studied in work on T cells expressing NK-cell markers. As the second paper documents: TCR beta-chain repertoires were profiled in sorted CD3+CD56+NKG2C+, CD3+CD56+NKG2C- and CD3+CD56-NKG2C+ T-cell subsets from several donors. Of the eight sequenced donors, seven were found to be HCMV-seropositive and one was found to be HCMV-seronegative. In several experiments an anti-gammadeltaTCR antibody was added to restrict sorting to alphabetaTCR-expressing T cells. For 5 or 6 donors, the dominant CD3+CD56+NKG2C+ clonotypes were among the top 10 CD8+ clonotypes and accounted for about 1.0-8% of CD8+ T cells. Those dominant clonotypes were again the most abundant among CD3+CD56-NKG2C+ cells in four donors, at about 28.3-60.1%. Whether the expanded NKG2C-expressing T cell clones were specific for HCMV antigens remained unclear. The eight sequenced donors were randomly selected healthy volunteers, three men and five women. HCMV-specific IgG was detected in serum with a commercial ELISA kit to determine HCMV serostatus. For a handful of donors, unsorted PBMC were also used to sequence bulk peripheral blood T-cell repertoires. MIGEC was used to demultiplex reads and group reads by UMI, and MiTCR was used to assemble and quantify clonotypes. To exclude erroneous sequences, only TCR cDNA sequences supported by at least two reads were retained. The tcR package was used for downstream repertoire analysis, and clonotypes were matched across fractions by CDR3 nucleotide sequence plus V segment. VDJmatch was used to annotate antigen specificity against VDJdb, with one amino acid substitution in CDR3 allowed.

The rearrangement combines TRBV5-1 with TRBJ2-7; the D element might be TRBD1 or TRBD2, as each aligns at 5 bases. This receptor was identified in a woman younger than 30 in good health. The sequenced sample was PBMCs. The nucleotide sequence is given as TGCGCCAGCAGCTTGTCGGGGACCCAGAACGAGCAGTACTTC. It translates to CASSLSGTQNEQYF.